What follows describes a single TCR beta chain. Its target is not known. Profiling relied on immunoSEQ multiplex PCR, and the TCRdb table lists in-frame clones only, not all of them. Of 20,000 to 25,000 clones listed, 84% are singletons. The data originate from a study of OX40 agonist ivuxolimab in advanced cancers. Study-level background: Ivuxolimab is a fully human IgG2 antibody that activates OX40 (CD134). Whole-study findings and limits: CD4+ and CD8+ T cells in blood underwent clonal expansion by week 6 at 0.1 to 3.0 mg/kg.

This TCR derives from an adult with an advanced solid tumor such as melanoma, head and neck, liver or kidney cancer. Material: CD4+ or CD8+ T cells sorted from blood, obtained in a trial of the OX40 agonist ivuxolimab.

The CDR3 nucleotides are TGTGCCTGGAGTGTACCGGGGACGTACCAAGAGACCCAGTACTTC. Protein sequence: CAWSVPGTYQETQYF. The chain is built from TRBV30 and TRBJ2-5, with D perhaps TRBD1 or TRBD2 (5 bases each). The CDR3 totals 15 residues. Germline V CDR1 and CDR2: GTSNPN, SVGIG (reference sequence). The ends were cut back, 0 bases at V and 0 bases at J, with 11 bases in the middle.